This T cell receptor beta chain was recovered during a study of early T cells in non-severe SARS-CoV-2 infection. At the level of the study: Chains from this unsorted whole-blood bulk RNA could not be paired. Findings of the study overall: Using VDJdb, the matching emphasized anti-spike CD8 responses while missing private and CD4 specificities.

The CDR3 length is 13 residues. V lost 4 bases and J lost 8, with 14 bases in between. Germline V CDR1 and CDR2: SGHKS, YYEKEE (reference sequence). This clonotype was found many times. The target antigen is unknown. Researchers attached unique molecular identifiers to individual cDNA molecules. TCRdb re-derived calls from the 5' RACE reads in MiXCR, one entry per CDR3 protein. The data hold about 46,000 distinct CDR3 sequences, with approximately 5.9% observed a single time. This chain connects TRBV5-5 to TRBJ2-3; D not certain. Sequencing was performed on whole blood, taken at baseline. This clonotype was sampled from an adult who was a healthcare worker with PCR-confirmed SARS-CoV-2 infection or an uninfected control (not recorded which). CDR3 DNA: TGTGCCAGCAGCCCTGGTTCCTCGGGTACGCAGTATTTT. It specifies CASSPGSSGTQYF.